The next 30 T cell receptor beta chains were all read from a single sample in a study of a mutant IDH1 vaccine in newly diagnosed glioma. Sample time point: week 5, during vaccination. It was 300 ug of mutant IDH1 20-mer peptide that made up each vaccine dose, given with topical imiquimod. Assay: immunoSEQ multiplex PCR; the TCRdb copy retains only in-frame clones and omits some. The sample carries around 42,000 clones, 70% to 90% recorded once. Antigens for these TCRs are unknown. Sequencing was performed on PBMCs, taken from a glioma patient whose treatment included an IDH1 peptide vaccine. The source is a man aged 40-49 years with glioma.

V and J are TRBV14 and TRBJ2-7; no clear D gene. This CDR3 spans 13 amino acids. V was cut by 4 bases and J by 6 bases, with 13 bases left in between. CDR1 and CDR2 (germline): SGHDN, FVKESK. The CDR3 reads CASSRQAVGEQYF. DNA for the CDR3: TGTGCCAGCAGCCGCCAGGCGGTAGGCGAGCAGTACTTC. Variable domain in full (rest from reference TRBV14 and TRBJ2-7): EAGVTQFPSHSVIEKGQTVTLRCDPISGHDNLYWYRRVMGKEIKFLLHFVKESKQDESGMPNNRFLAERTGGTYSTLKVQPAELEDSGVYFCASSRQAVGEQYFGPGTRLTVT.

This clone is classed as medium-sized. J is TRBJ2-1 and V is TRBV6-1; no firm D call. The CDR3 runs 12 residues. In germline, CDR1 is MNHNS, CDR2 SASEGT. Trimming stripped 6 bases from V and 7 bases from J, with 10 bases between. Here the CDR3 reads CASSWASNEQFF. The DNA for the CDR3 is TGTGCCAGCAGCTGGGCCTCGAATGAGCAGTTCTTC.

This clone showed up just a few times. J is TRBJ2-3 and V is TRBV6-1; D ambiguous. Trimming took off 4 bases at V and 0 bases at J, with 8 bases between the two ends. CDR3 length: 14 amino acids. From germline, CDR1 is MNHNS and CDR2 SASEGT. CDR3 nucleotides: TGTGCCAGCAGTGTGGCGCCTAGCACAGATACGCAGTATTTT. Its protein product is CASSVAPSTDTQYF.

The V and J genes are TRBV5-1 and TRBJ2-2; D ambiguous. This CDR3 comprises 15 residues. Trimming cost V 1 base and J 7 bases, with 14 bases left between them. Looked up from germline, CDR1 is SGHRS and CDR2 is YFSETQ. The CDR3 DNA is TGCGCCAGCAGCTTGTGGTCCAGGTCAGGCGGGGAGCTGTTTTTT. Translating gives CASSLWSRSGGELFF.

The chain's CDR3 is CASTSSGTGNTEAFF. Written as DNA, the CDR3 is TGTGCCAGCACCAGCTCCGGGACAGGGAACACTGAAGCTTTCTTT. The V and J genes are TRBV9 and TRBJ1-1; 8 nucleotides align to TRBD1. This CDR3 has 15 residues. Germline CDR1 SGDLS, CDR2 YYNGEE. Trimming removed 6 bases from V and 1 base from J; junction bases left unmatched: 8.

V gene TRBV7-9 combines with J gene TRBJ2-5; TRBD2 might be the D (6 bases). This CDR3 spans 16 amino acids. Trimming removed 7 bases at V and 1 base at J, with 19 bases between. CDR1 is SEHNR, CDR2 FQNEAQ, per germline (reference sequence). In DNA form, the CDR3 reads TGTGCCAGCACCGACATAGAGTGGGGGGTCCAAGAGACCCAGTACTTC. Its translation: CASTDIEWGVQETQYF.

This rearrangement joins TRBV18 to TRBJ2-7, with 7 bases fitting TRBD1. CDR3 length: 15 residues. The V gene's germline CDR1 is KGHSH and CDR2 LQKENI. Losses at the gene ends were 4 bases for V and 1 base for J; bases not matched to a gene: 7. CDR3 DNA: TGTGCCAGCTCACTTTCCGGGACAGAATCCTACGAGCAGTACTTC. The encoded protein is CASSLSGTESYEQYF.

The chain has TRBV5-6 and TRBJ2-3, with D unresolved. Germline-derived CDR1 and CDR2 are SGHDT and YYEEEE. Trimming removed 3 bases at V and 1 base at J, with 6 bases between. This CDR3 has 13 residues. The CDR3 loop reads CASSWARTDTQYF. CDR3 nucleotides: TGTGCCAGCAGCTGGGCCCGCACAGATACGCAGTATTTT.

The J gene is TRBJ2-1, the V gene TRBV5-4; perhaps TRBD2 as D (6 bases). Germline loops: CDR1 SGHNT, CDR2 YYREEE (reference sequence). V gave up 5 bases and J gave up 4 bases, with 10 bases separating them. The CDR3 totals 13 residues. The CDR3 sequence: CASRAGLYNEQFF. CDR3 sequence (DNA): TGTGCCAGCAGGGCGGGATTGTACAATGAGCAGTTCTTC.

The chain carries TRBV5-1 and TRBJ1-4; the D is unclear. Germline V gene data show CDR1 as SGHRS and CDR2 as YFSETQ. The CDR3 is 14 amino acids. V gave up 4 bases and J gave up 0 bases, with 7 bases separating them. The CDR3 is CASSESSTNEKLFF. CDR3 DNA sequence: TGCGCCAGCAGCGAGAGCTCAACTAATGAAAAACTGTTTTTT. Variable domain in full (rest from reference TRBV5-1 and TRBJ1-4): KAGVTQTPRYLIKTRGQQVTLSCSPISGHRSVSWYQQTPGQGLQFLFEYFSETQRNKGNFPGRFSGRQFSNSRSEMNVSTLELGDSALYLCASSESSTNEKLFFGSGTQLSVL.

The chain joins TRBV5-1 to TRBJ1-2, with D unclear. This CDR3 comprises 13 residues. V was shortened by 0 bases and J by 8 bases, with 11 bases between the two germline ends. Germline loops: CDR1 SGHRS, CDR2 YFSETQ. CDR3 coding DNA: TGCGCCAGCAGCTTGGAACAGAGCGTAGGCTACACCTTC. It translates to CASSLEQSVGYTF. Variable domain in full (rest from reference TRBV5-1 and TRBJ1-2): KAGVTQTPRYLIKTRGQQVTLSCSPISGHRSVSWYQQTPGQGLQFLFEYFSETQRNKGNFPGRFSGRQFSNSRSEMNVSTLELGDSALYLCASSLEQSVGYTFGSGTRLTVV.

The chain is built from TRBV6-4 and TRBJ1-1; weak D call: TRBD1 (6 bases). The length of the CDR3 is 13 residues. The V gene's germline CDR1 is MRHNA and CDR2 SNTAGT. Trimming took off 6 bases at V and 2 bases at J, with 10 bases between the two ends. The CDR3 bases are TGTGCCAGCAGCAACAGGGAAAACACTGAAGCTTTCTTT. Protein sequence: CASSNRENTEAFF.

The CDR3 loop is CASSPPESQNTGELFF. The CDR3 DNA sequence: TGTGCCAGCTCACCACCAGAAAGCCAGAACACCGGGGAGCTGTTTTTT. The rearrangement uses TRBV18 and TRBJ2-2, with D hard to call. The CDR3 runs 16 residues. Germline CDR1 reads KGHSH; CDR2 reads LQKENI. The ends were cut back, 0 bases at V and 1 base at J, with 9 bases in the middle.

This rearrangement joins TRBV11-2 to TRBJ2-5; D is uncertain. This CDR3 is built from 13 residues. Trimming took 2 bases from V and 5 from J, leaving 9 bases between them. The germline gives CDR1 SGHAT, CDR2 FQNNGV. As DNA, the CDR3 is TGTGCCAGCAGCTTAAGCTATCAGGAGACCCAGTACTTC. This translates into CASSLSYQETQYF.

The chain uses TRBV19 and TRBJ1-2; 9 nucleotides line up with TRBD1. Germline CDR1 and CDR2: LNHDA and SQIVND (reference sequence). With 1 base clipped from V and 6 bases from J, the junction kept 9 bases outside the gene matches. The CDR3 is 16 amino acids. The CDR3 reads CASSIGWDREDDGYTF. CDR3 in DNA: TGTGCCAGTAGTATAGGCTGGGACAGGGAGGATGATGGCTACACCTTC.

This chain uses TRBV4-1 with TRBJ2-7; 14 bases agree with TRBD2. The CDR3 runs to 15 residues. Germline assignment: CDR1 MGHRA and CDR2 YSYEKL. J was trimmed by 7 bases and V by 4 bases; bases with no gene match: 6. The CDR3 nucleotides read TGCGCCAGCAGCCGAGGGACTAGCGGGAGTGGTGAGCAGTACTTC. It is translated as CASSRGTSGSGEQYF.

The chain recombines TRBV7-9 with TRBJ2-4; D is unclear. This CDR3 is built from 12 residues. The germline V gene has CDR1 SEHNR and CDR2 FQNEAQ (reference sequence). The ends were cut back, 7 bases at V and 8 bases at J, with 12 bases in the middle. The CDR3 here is CASTEGLDIQYF. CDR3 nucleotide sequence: TGTGCCAGCACCGAAGGGCTTGACATTCAGTACTTC.

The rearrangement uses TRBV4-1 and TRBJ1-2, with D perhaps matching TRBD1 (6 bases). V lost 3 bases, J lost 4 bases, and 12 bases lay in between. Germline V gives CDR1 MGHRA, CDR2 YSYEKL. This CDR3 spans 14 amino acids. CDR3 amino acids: CASSHAGQSYGYTF. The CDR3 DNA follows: TGCGCCAGCAGCCACGCCGGACAGAGCTATGGCTACACCTTC.

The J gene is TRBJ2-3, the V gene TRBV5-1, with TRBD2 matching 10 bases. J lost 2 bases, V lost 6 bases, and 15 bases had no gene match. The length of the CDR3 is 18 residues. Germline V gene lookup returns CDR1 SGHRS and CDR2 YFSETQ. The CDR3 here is CASKELPTSGFYTDTQYF. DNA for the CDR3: TGCGCCAGCAAAGAGCTTCCGACTAGCGGGTTTTACACAGATACGCAGTATTTT.

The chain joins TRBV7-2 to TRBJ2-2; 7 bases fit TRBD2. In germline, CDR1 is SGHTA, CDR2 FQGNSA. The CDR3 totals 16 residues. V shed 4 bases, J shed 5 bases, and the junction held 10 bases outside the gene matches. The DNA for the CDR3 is TGTGCCAGCAGCTCTGGGGGGAGGGGTACGACCGGGGAGCTGTTTTTT. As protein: CASSSGGRGTTGELFF.

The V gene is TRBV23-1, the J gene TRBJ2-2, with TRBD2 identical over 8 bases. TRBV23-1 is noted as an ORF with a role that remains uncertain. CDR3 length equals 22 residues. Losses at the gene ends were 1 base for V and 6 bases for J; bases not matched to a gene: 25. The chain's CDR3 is CASSQYGWDGRMAGGVPGELFF. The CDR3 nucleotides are TGCGCCAGCAGTCAATATGGTTGGGACGGGAGGATGGCGGGAGGTGTCCCCGGGGAGCTGTTTTTT.

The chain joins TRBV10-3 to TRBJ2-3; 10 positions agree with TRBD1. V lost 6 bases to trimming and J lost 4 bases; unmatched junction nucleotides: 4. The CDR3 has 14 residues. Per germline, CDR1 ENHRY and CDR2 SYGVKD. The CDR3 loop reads CAISRGTGADTQYF. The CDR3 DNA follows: TGTGCCATCAGCAGAGGGACAGGGGCAGATACGCAGTATTTT.

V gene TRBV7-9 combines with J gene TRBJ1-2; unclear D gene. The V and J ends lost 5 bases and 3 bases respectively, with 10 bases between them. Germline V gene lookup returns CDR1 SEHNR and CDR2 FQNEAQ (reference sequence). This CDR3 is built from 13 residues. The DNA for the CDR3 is TGTGCCAGCAGCCAAGAACTACACTATGGCTACACCTTC. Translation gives CASSQELHYGYTF.

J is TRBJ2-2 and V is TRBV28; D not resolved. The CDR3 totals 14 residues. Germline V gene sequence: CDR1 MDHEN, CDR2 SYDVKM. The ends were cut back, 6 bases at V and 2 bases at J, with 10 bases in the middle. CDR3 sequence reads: CASSPGANTGELFF. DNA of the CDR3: TGTGCCAGCAGCCCGGGCGCCAACACCGGGGAGCTGTTTTTT. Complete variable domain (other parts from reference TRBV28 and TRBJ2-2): DVKVTQSSRYLVKRTGEKVFLECVQDMDHENMFWYRQDPGLGLRLIYFSYDVKMKEKGDIPEGYSVSREKKERFSLILESASTNQTSMYLCASSPGANTGELFFGEGSRLTVL.

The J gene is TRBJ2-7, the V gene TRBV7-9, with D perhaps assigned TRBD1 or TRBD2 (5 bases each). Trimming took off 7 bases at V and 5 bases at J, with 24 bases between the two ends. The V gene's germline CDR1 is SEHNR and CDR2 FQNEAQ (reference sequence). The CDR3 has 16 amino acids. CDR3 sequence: CASTQGLLAGTDEQYF. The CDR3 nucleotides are TGTGCCAGCACCCAGGGCCTTTTGGCAGGGACGGACGAGCAGTACTTC. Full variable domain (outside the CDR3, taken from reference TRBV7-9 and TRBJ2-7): DTGVSQNPRHKITKRGQNVTFRCDPISEHNRLYWYRQTLGQGPEFLTYFQNEAQLEKSRLLSDRFSAERPKGSFSTLEIQRTEQGDSAMYLCASTQGLLAGTDEQYFGPGTRLTVT.

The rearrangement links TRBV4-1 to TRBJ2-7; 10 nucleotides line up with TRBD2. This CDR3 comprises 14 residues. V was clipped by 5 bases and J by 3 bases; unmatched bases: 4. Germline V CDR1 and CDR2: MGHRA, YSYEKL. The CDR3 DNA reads TGCGCCAGCAGCTCGTGGACTAGCGGCTACGAGCAGTACTTC. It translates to CASSSWTSGYEQYF.

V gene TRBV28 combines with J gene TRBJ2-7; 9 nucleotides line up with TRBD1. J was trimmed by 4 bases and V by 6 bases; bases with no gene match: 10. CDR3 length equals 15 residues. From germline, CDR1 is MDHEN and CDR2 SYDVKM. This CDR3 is CASSTPGTGSYEQYF. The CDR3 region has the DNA TGTGCCAGCAGCACCCCCGGGACAGGGTCGTACGAGCAGTACTTC.

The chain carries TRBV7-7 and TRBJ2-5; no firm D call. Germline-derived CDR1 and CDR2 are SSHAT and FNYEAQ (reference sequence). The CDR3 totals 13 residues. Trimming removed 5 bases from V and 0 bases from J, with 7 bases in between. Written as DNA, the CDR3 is TGTGCCAGCAGCCGTGGATACCAAGAGACCCAGTACTTC. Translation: CASSRGYQETQYF. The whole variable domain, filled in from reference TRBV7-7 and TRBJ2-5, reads GAGVSQSPRYKVTKRGQDVTLRCDPISSHATLYWYQQALGQGPEFLTYFNYEAQPDKSGLPSDRFSAERPEGSISTLTIQRTEQRDSAMYRCASSRGYQETQYFGPGTRLLVL.

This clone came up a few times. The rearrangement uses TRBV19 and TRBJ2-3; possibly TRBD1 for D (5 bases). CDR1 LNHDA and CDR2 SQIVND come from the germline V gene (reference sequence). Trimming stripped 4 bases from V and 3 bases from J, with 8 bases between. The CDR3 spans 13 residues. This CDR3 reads CASSTRDTDTQYF. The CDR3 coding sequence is TGTGCCAGTAGTACCAGGGATACAGATACGCAGTATTTT.

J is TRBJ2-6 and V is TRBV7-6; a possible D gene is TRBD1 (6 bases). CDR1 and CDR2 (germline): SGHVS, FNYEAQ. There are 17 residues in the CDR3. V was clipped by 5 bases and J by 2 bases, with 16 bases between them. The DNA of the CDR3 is TGTGCCAGCAGCGATCGACAGGTTTTAGCTGGGGCCAACGTCCTGACTTTC. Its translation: CASSDRQVLAGANVLTF.